These T cell receptor beta chains were read from a single sample in a study of T cell repertoires in cytomegalovirus infection. A single record per CDR3 protein comes from TCRdb applying MiXCR to the reads. The sample shows around 99,000 distinct CDR3 sequences, approximately 28% of them seen only once. Their antigens are not known. The input for sequencing was CD8+ T cells from cultured PBMCs, taken from culture after CMV antigen stimulation. These receptors all stem from a human donor in good health (CMV status not recorded). Some clones in this sample may be carry-over from other donors' samples. Each CDR3 is given without its conserved first and last residue. Each record gives: V gene, D gene, CDR3 length, J gene, CDR3 protein. A D gene is named only where the DNA matches it firmly.

TRBV7-6	TRBD1	14	TRBJ2-5	ASSLGGTGQGETQY
TRBV7-8	-	12	TRBJ1-1	ASSLAIENTEAF
TRBV6-6	TRBD1	14	TRBJ1-1	ASSYTTGTVNTEAF
TRBV14	-	12	TRBJ2-1	ASSQQTWTAEQF
TRBV4-1	-	12	TRBJ2-7	ASSHDLGDYEQY
TRBV12-3/TRBV12-4	-	11	TRBJ1-1	ASSLDENTEAF
TRBV7-4	-	12	TRBJ2-7	ASSPTGSPYEQY
TRBV29-1	TRBD2	12	TRBJ2-7	SVESSGGVYEQY
TRBV7-8	-	12	TRBJ1-1	ASSLGAGRTEAF
TRBV6-1	-	13	TRBJ2-3	ASSERQGRTDTQY
TRBV12-3/TRBV12-4	TRBD1	11	TRBJ1-1	ASTPDRRAEAF
TRBV2	TRBD1	16	TRBJ1-2	ASRTAYRQGALGYGYT
TRBV7-9	-	10	TRBJ1-2	ASSVQGVGYT
TRBV7-6	TRBD2	12	TRBJ2-7	ASSLSSGDYEQY
TRBV30	-	13	TRBJ2-7	AWSPLTTTADEQY
TRBV28	TRBD1	11	TRBJ1-1	ASSFDRGTEAF
TRBV27	TRBD1	15	TRBJ2-7	ASSPSIGTATKYEQY
TRBV5-6	-	13	TRBJ2-1	ASRPLTGNYNEQF
TRBV3-1	-	14	TRBJ2-7	ASSGEPPGLYYEQY
TRBV27	TRBD1	13	TRBJ1-2	ASSSPETGVYGYT
TRBV19	-	13	TRBJ1-1	ASSEGAIWNTEAF
TRBV28	-	15	TRBJ1-1	ASSLSALGGLGTEAF
TRBV14	TRBD1	13	TRBJ2-6	ASSQTGDGANVLT
TRBV2	-	11	TRBJ2-7	ATAEPDSYEQY
TRBV11-2	-	11	TRBJ2-1	ASTGSSYNEQF
TRBV27	-	12	TRBJ2-3	ATSGFYNTDTQY
TRBV10-3	-	10	TRBJ2-7	AISGPGDEQY
TRBV6-1	-	14	TRBJ2-1	ASSELRLGGNNEQF